This TCR beta chain is drawn from a study of OX40 agonist ivuxolimab in advanced cancers. The protocol was immunoSEQ multiplex PCR, while the TCRdb copy is restricted to in-frame clones and leaves out a portion. The table includes tens of thousands of clones, about 86% detected once. Findings and caveats of the study: The study found that CD8+ T cells averaged more expanded clones than CD4+. Partial responders at 0.1-3.0 mg/kg showed near-lowest clonal expansion. Both blood CD4+ and CD8+ T cells showed clonal growth by week 6 at 0.1 to 3.0 mg/kg. There were also nonresponders showing low normalized T-cell clonal expansion.

V lost 2 bases to trimming and J lost 4 bases, with 9 bases between them. CDR3 length: 15 amino acids. Germline V gives CDR1 SGHVS, CDR2 FNYEAQ. For this clone: The antigen is unknown.

Material: CD4+ or CD8+ T cells sorted from blood, obtained in a trial of the OX40 agonist ivuxolimab. V gene TRBV7-6 combines with J gene TRBJ1-6; D is uncertain. The receptor's source is an adult with an advanced solid tumor such as melanoma, head and neck, liver or kidney cancer. The CDR3 sequence: CASSLTLGYNSPLHF. As DNA, the CDR3 is TGTGCCAGCAGCTTAACCTTAGGATATAATTCACCCCTCCACTTT. Full variable domain (rest looked up from reference TRBV7-6 and TRBJ1-6): GAGVSQSPRYKVTKRGQDVALRCDPISGHVSLYWYRQALGQGPEFLTYFNYEAQQDKSGLPNDRFSAERPEGSISTLTIQRTEQRDSAMYRCASSLTLGYNSPLHFGNGTRLTVT.